This passage covers 14 T cell receptor beta chains from one sample sequenced in a study of blood T cells in healthy people across ages. Combining a sample-barcoded 5' primer with a J-beta primer mix, a second PCR ran for about 7 to 12 cycles. TCRdb recomputed calls from the 5' RACE reads with MiXCR, one row per CDR3 protein. The data contain some 710,000 distinct CDR3 sequences, about half of them singletons. The specimen sequenced was blood. Receptor source: a man older than 75 in good health.

This clonotype was detected ten times or more. This chain joins TRBV5-1 and TRBJ2-5; the D gene could be TRBD1 or TRBD2 (6 bases each). The CDR3 is 14 residues long. The germline CDR1 and CDR2 sequences are SGHRS and YFSETQ. Trimming pared 5 bases from V and 2 bases from J, leaving 13 bases between. The CDR3 DNA follows: TGCGCCAGCAGGAGGGGGGTAGAACAAGAGACCCAGTACTTC. Translation: CASRRGVEQETQYF.

The CDR3 region is CASSYDRGQEQFF. The CDR3 DNA is TGTGCCAGCAGTTACGACAGGGGGCAAGAGCAGTTCTTC. V usage is TRBV12-3 or TRBV12-4 and J usage is TRBJ2-1; 10 nucleotides line up with TRBD1. The CDR3 extends over 13 amino acids. V gave up 4 bases and J gave up 10 bases; unmatched junction bases: 4.

V gene TRBV2 combines with J gene TRBJ2-3, with D hard to call. Trimming left V 6 bases short and J 1 base short, with 14 bases between. The CDR3 length is 15 residues. Per the germline V gene, CDR1 is SNHLY and CDR2 is FYNNEI. For the CDR3, the DNA is TGTGCCAGCAGGGAGATGGGTGAGGGCACAGATACGCAGTATTTT. Translated, it gives CASREMGEGTDTQYF.

The chain has TRBV10-3 and TRBJ1-5; 9 bases agree with TRBD1. Trimming at V came to 5 bases and at J to 11 bases, leaving 7 bases not matched to a gene. The CDR3 spans 13 residues. Looked up from germline, CDR1 is ENHRY and CDR2 is SYGVKD. The CDR3 loop is CAISPDRGMTQHF. Here the CDR3 DNA reads TGTGCCATCAGTCCGGACAGGGGAATGACCCAGCATTTT.

The V gene is TRBV6-5, the J gene TRBJ2-5; 7 bases match TRBD2. Per germline, CDR1 MNHEY and CDR2 SVGAGI. Trimming cost V 5 bases and J 1 base; bases outside gene matches: 4. The CDR3 loop spans 14 amino acids. This CDR3 is CASSRGGPQETQYF. CDR3 sequence (DNA): TGTGCCAGCAGTCGCGGGGGACCCCAAGAGACCCAGTACTTC.

This clonotype has more than one count but fewer than ten. The chain employs TRBV11-3 and TRBJ2-1, with D perhaps TRBD1 (5 bases). V shed 2 bases and J shed 7 bases, with 9 bases lying between them. This CDR3 has 13 residues. Looked up from germline, CDR1 is SGHNT and CDR2 is YENEEA. The CDR3 region has the DNA TGTGCCAGCAGCTTAAGCAGGGCTAATGAGCAGTTCTTC. It is translated as CASSLSRANEQFF.

The chain joins TRBV7-2 to TRBJ2-3; 16 bases match TRBD2. Germline V CDR1 and CDR2: SGHTA, FQGNSA. The CDR3 runs to 18 residues. The V gene end was trimmed by 5 bases and the J gene end by 1 base; junction bases not matched to a gene: 6. The CDR3 sequence is CASSQGLAGGPGTDTQYF. The CDR3 DNA reads TGTGCCAGCAGCCAGGGACTAGCGGGAGGGCCGGGCACAGATACGCAGTATTTT.

As concerns this clonotype: This sequence may be a read error, since a much larger clone differs from it by one base. CDR3 nucleotides: TGTGCCAGCAGCCCTCGGACAGGGCAATCCTACAATGAGCAGTACTTC. It codes for CASSPRTGQSYNEQYF. The rearrangement uses TRBV4-2 and TRBJ2-5; TRBD1 agrees at 8 bases. This CDR3 has 16 amino acids. Germline V lookup: CDR1 LGHNA, CDR2 YNFKEQ. J was trimmed by 11 bases and V by 4 bases; bases with no gene match: 18.

A word on this clonotype: The junction departs from the called germline gene at one end, perhaps through a read error. The rearrangement joins TRBV7-2 to TRBJ2-7, with 8 bases matching TRBD2. The length of the CDR3 is 16 residues. Per germline, CDR1 SGHTA and CDR2 FQGNSA. The CDR3 region has the DNA TGTGCCAGCAGCTCCCCAACTAGCGGCTTCTCCTCCGAGCAGTACTTC. Protein: CASSSPTSGFSSEQYF.

The chain combines TRBV5-1 with TRBJ1-4; weak D call: TRBD1 (5 bases). Germline assignment: CDR1 SGHRS and CDR2 YFSETQ. The CDR3 runs to 14 residues. Between the trimmed V and J ends, which lost 1 base and 6 bases, there was a span of 10 bases. This CDR3 reads CASSLWGLDEKLFF. The DNA of the CDR3 is TGCGCCAGCAGCTTGTGGGGGTTGGATGAAAAACTGTTTTTT.

The chain has TRBV5-1 and TRBJ2-3, with D hard to call. Germline lookup yields CDR1 SGHRS and CDR2 YFSETQ. This CDR3 has 14 amino acids. Trimming stripped 2 bases from V and 2 bases from J, with 9 bases between. The CDR3 here is CASSFGWPTDTQYF. In DNA form, the CDR3 reads TGCGCCAGCAGCTTCGGCTGGCCCACAGATACGCAGTATTTT. Supplemented by reference TRBV5-1 and TRBJ2-3, the full variable domain reads KAGVTQTPRYLIKTRGQQVTLSCSPISGHRSVSWYQQTPGQGLQFLFEYFSETQRNKGNFPGRFSGRQFSNSRSEMNVSTLELGDSALYLCASSFGWPTDTQYFGPGTRLTVL.

CDR3 sequence (DNA): TGTGCCAGCAGCTCACAAAGGACAGGGACGACAGATACGCAGTATTTT. Protein product: CASSSQRTGTTDTQYF. This sequence joins TRBV7-2 and TRBJ2-3; 8 bases line up with TRBD1. Germline CDR1 SGHTA, CDR2 FQGNSA. V dropped 4 bases and J dropped 3; count of bases not matched to a gene: 9. The CDR3 spans 16 residues. The full variable domain, rest sourced from reference TRBV7-2 and TRBJ2-3, is GAGVSQSPSNKVTEKGKDVELRCDPISGHTALYWYRQSLGQGLEFLIYFQGNSAPDKSGLPSDRFSAERTGGSVSTLTIQRTQQEDSAVYLCASSSQRTGTTDTQYFGPGTRLTVL.

On this clonotype: The junction differs from germline at one of its ends, possibly a read error. V and J are TRBV12-3 or TRBV12-4 and TRBJ1-4; D remains unclear. CDR3 length equals 15 residues. The DNA for the CDR3 is TGTGCCAGCAGTATAGCCGCGGTTGCAAATGAAAAACTGTTTTTT. Its protein product is CASSIAAVANEKLFF.

The sample holds one count of this clonotype. The chain has TRBV28 and TRBJ2-7; D may be TRBD1 or TRBD2 (5 bases each). Germline V lookup: CDR1 MDHEN, CDR2 SYDVKM. This CDR3 contains 15 residues. V lost 5 bases to trimming and J lost 2 bases, with 16 bases between them. This CDR3 is CASSPNRGQAYEQYF. CDR3 nucleotides: TGTGCCAGCAGTCCCAATCGGGGCCAGGCCTACGAGCAGTACTTC.